Sequencing of this T cell receptor (beta chain) was carried out in a study of blood T cells in healthy people across ages. Primers used in a second PCR of roughly 6 to 12 cycles were a sample-barcoded 5' primer and a J-beta primer mix. TCRdb redid the calling of the 5' RACE reads with MiXCR, one entry per CDR3 protein. The sample carries 1.5 million to 2 million distinct CDR3 sequences, under 30% recorded once. The CDR3 sequence is 12 residues long. V gave up 2 bases and J gave up 11 bases, with 11 bases separating them. CDR1 and CDR2 (germline): LNHDA, SQIVND (reference sequence). Worth noting for this clonotype: Its target is not known.

Study outcomes and limitations: The study could not conclusively compare naive and antigen-experienced cells, given its unsorted PBMCs.

This sequence joins TRBV19 and TRBJ2-3, with D possibly being TRBD2 (5 bases). The receptor was isolated from a woman aged 25-40 years in good health. Specimen: blood. The CDR3 DNA follows: TGTGCCAGTAGTATACCAGGACTGAGGCAGTATTTT. Translated: CASSIPGLRQYF.